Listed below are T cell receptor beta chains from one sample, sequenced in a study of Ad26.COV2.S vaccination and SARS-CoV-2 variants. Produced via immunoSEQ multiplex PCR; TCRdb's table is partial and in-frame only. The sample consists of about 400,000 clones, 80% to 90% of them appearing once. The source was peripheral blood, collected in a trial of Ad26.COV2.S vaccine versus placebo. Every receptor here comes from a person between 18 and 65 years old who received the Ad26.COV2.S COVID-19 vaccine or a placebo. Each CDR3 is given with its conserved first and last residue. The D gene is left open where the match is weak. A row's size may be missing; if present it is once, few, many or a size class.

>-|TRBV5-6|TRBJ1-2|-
TGTGCCAGCAGCTTGGGGGACGGCTCAGGGAATGGCTACACCTTC
CASSLGDGSGNGYTF
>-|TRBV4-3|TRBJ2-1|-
TGCGCCAGCAGCCAGGACATCGGGACGTACAATGAGCAGTTCTTC
CASSQDIGTYNEQFF
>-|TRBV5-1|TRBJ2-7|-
TGCGCCAGCAGCGGGGGTCCGGGACAATCCTACGAGCAGTACTTC
CASSGGPGQSYEQYF
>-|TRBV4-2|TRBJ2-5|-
TGTGCCAGCAGCCAAGGATGGACTCTTGGGGAGACCCAGTACTTC
CASSQGWTLGETQYF
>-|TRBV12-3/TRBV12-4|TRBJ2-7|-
TGTGCCAGCAGCGCTACAGTCTACGAGCAGTACTTC
CASSATVYEQYF
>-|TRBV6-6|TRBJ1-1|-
TGTGCCAGCAGTTACTCGGGAGGGCGGGACACTGAAGCTTTCTTT
CASSYSGGRDTEAFF
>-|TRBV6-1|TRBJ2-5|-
TGTGCCAGCAGTGAAATGCGGTTCCAACTAAAGACCCAGTACTTC
CASSEMRFQLKTQYF
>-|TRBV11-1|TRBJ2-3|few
TGTGCCAGCAGCCGCGGACCCGCTTCAACAGATACGCAGTATTTT
CASSRGPASTDTQYF
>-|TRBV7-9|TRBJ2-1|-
TGTGCCAGCAGCACTGACAGCTACAATGAGCAGTTCTTC
CASSTDSYNEQFF
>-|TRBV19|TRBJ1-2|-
TGTGCCAGTAGTATGGCAGAAGCCCGAAACTATGGCTACACCTTC
CASSMAEARNYGYTF
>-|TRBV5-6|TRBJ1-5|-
TGTGCCAGCAGCTCCCAGTTGGAGCTATACCGGTCCCAGCATTTT
CASSSQLELYRSQHF
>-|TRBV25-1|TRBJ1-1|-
TGTGCCAGCAGTACCTACTCTGGGGTCTCCAACACTGAAGCTTTCTTT
CASSTYSGVSNTEAFF
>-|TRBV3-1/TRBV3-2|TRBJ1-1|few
TGTGCCAGCAGCCAAGTCAGGGGAGGTATGAACACTGAAGCTTTCTTT
CASSQVRGGMNTEAFF
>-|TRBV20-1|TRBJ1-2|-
TGCAGTGCTAGTGGACTCTATGGCTACACCTTC
CSASGLYGYTF
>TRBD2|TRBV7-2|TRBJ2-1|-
TGTGCCAGCAGCTTAAGACTAGCGGATTACAATGAGCAGTTCTTC
CASSLRLADYNEQFF
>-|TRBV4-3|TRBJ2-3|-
TGCGCCAGCAGCCATCAACAGGGGAGGTTGACAGATACGCAGTATTTT
CASSHQQGRLTDTQYF
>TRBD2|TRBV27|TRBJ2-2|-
TGTGCCAGCAGTCGAGAACAATATAGCGGGAGGCATACCACCGGGGAGCTGTTTTTT
CASSREQYSGRHTTGELFF
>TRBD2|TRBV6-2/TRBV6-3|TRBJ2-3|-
TGTGCCAGCAGTTCCACTAGCGGGTCAGATACGCAGTATTTT
CASSSTSGSDTQYF
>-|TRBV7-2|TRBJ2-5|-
TGTGCCAGCAGCCCACGACTAGTCCAGTACCAAGAGACCCAGTACTTC
CASSPRLVQYQETQYF
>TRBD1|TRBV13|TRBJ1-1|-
TGTGCCAGCAGCTCGACAGGGATGGGGAGGGATGAAGCTTTCTTT
CASSSTGMGRDEAFF
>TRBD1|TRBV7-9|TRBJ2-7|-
TGTGCCAGCAGCCCACCCTTCCCGGGACAGGGCTACGAGCAGTACTTC
CASSPPFPGQGYEQYF
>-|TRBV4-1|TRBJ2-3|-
TGCGCCAGCAGCCAAGTCGGGCGGACAGATACGCAGTATTTT
CASSQVGRTDTQYF
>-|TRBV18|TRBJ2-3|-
TGTGCCAGCTCACCACCTCTGCCAAGCGGACCCACAGATACGCAGTATTTT
CASSPPLPSGPTDTQYF
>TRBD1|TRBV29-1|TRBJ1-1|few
TGCAGCGTCAGAGGACAGGGTGAAGCTTTCTTT
CSVRGQGEAFF
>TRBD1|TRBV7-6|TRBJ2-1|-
TGTGCCAGCAGCTTAGCAGGGGGCTATGAGCAGTTCTTC
CASSLAGGYEQFF
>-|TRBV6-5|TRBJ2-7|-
TGTGCCAGCAGTTCCCCAGGGGGGGGCAGATACGAGCAGTACTTC
CASSSPGGGRYEQYF
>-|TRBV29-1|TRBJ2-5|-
TGCAGCGCCGGGGAGCCCTACCAAGAGACCCAGTACTTC
CSAGEPYQETQYF
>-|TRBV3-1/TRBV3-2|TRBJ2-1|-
TGTGCCAGCAGCCCGCGGGATATTGACTACAATGAGCAGTTCTTC
CASSPRDIDYNEQFF
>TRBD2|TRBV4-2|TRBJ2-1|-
TGTGCCAGCAGCGTCCGACTAGCGGGAAGCTCCTACAATGAGCAGTTCTTC
CASSVRLAGSSYNEQFF
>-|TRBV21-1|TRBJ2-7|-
TGTGCCAGCAGCAAACCCGGACAGGAACCCTACGAGCAGTACTTC
CASSKPGQEPYEQYF
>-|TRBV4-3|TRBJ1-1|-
TGCGCCAGCAGCCGGGGGCGGGACACTGAAGCTTTCTTT
CASSRGRDTEAFF
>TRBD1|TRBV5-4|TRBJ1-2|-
TGTGCCAGCAGCAGGGACAGGGGCTATGGCTACACCTTC
CASSRDRGYGYTF
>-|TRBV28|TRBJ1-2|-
TGTGCCAGCAGTTTGGAGGGTTTGGATGGCTACACCTTC
CASSLEGLDGYTF
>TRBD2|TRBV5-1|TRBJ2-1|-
TGCGCCAGCAGACCGACTAGCGCCTCCTACAATGAGCAGTTCTTC
CASRPTSASYNEQFF
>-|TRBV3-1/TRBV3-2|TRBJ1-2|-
TGTGCCAGCAGCCAAGTGGGAGCAGCCTATGGCTACACCTTC
CASSQVGAAYGYTF
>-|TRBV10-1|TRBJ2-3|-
TGCGCCAGCAGTGAGGTCGGGGATACGCAGTATTTT
CASSEVGDTQYF
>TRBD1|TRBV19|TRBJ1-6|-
TGTGCCAGTATCGACAGGGGATTTAATTCACCCCTCCACTTT
CASIDRGFNSPLHF
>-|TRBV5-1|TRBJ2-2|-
TGCGCCAGCAGACCCTCACAGGGTTGGGACTCCACCGGGGAGCTGTTTTTT
CASRPSQGWDSTGELFF
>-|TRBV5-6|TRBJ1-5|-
TGTGCCAGCAGCTTGGCCCATCAGCCCCAGCATTTT
CASSLAHQPQHF
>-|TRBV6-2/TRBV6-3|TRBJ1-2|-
TGTGCCAGCAGTTACGACTCCAACTATGGCTACACCTTC
CASSYDSNYGYTF
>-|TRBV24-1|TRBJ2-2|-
TGTGCCACCAGTAAGGGACGGACGAACACCGGGGAGCTGTTTTTT
CATSKGRTNTGELFF